These T cell receptor beta chains were read from a single sample in a study of cytomegalovirus exposure and HLA in healthy donors. The data were produced by immunoSEQ multiplex PCR, yet TCRdb's version contains in-frame clones alone and is incomplete. The sample includes 100,000 to 150,000 clones, 60% to 80% of them seen just once. The specimen sequenced was PBMCs. Receptors were obtained from a woman between 50 and 59 years old in good health and CMV-seronegative. CDR3s include the opening cysteine and the closing phenylalanine or tryptophan. A D gene is named only where the DNA matches it firmly. The size field is filled for only some rows; it gives once, few, many or a size class.

J gene: TRBJ2-2
V gene: TRBV7-8
clone size: .
CDR3 length: 15
D gene: TRBD1
CDR3 protein: CASSSDRGPFGELFF
CDR3 DNA: TGTGCCAGCAGCTCGGACAGGGGGCCTTTCGGGGAGCTGTTTTTT

J gene: TRBJ2-7
V gene: TRBV7-3
clone size: .
CDR3 length: 14
D gene: TRBD1
CDR3 protein: CASSLKGQGGEQYF
CDR3 DNA: TGTGCCAGCAGCTTAAAGGGACAGGGGGGTGAGCAGTACTTC

J gene: TRBJ1-4
V gene: TRBV18
clone size: few
CDR3 length: 16
D gene: .
CDR3 protein: CASSPDFGLGDEKLFF
CDR3 DNA: TGTGCCAGCTCACCAGACTTCGGGTTGGGAGATGAAAAACTGTTTTTT

J gene: TRBJ1-2
V gene: TRBV29-1
clone size: once
CDR3 length: 15
D gene: TRBD1
CDR3 protein: CSVGDRERANYGYTF
CDR3 DNA: TGCAGCGTTGGAGACAGGGAAAGGGCTAACTATGGCTACACCTTC

J gene: TRBJ1-1
V gene: TRBV14
clone size: .
CDR3 length: 17
D gene: .
CDR3 protein: CASSQDPRDGMNTEAFF
CDR3 DNA: TGTGCCAGCAGCCAAGATCCGCGGGACGGCATGAACACTGAAGCTTTCTTT

J gene: TRBJ2-5
V gene: TRBV6-4
clone size: few
CDR3 length: 15
D gene: TRBD2
CDR3 protein: CASSALAGAGETQYF
CDR3 DNA: TGTGCCAGCAGTGCATTAGCGGGAGCCGGAGAGACCCAGTACTTC

J gene: TRBJ1-2
V gene: TRBV10-3
clone size: .
CDR3 length: 14
D gene: .
CDR3 protein: CAISESGGSGGYTF
CDR3 DNA: TGTGCCATCAGTGAGTCCGGGGGGAGTGGCGGCTACACCTTC

J gene: TRBJ2-7
V gene: TRBV21-1
clone size: .
CDR3 length: 12
D gene: .
CDR3 protein: CASMSWGHEQYF
CDR3 DNA: TGTGCCAGCATGAGTTGGGGGCACGAGCAGTACTTC

J gene: TRBJ1-6
V gene: TRBV27
clone size: .
CDR3 length: 18
D gene: TRBD1
CDR3 protein: CASTYIRTGGGYNSPLHF
CDR3 DNA: TGTGCCAGCACCTATATACGGACAGGGGGCGGTTATAATTCACCCCTCCACTTT

J gene: TRBJ2-1
V gene: TRBV30
clone size: few
CDR3 length: 15
D gene: TRBD2
CDR3 protein: CAWSGGEGLRGEQFF
CDR3 DNA: TGTGCCTGGAGTGGGGGGGAGGGCCTCCGAGGCGAGCAGTTCTTC

J gene: TRBJ1-4
V gene: TRBV19
clone size: .
CDR3 length: 13
D gene: TRBD1
CDR3 protein: CASSRDRGEKLFF
CDR3 DNA: TGTGCCAGTAGCCGGGACAGGGGGGAAAAACTGTTTTTT

J gene: TRBJ2-7
V gene: TRBV30
clone size: .
CDR3 length: 14
D gene: TRBD1
CDR3 protein: CAWDQGQGLREQYF
CDR3 DNA: TGTGCCTGGGACCAGGGACAGGGACTACGGGAGCAGTACTTC

J gene: TRBJ2-5
V gene: TRBV30
clone size: once
CDR3 length: 15
D gene: TRBD2
CDR3 protein: CAWSDISGSGETQYF
CDR3 DNA: TGTGCCTGGAGTGACATTAGCGGGAGTGGAGAGACCCAGTACTTC

J gene: TRBJ2-1
V gene: TRBV7-2
clone size: .
CDR3 length: 15
D gene: .
CDR3 protein: CASSLSGVSGNEQFF
CDR3 DNA: TGTGCCAGCAGCTTGTCGGGAGTGTCCGGCAATGAGCAGTTCTTC

J gene: TRBJ2-3
V gene: TRBV10-3
clone size: .
CDR3 length: 20
D gene: TRBD2
CDR3 protein: CAISAISSGRASGGTDTQYF
CDR3 DNA: TGTGCCATCAGTGCTATTTCTAGCGGGAGGGCGAGTGGGGGCACAGATACGCAGTATTTT

J gene: TRBJ2-2
V gene: TRBV29-1
clone size: .
CDR3 length: 16
D gene: .
CDR3 protein: CSVEDLHGSGTGELFF
CDR3 DNA: TGCAGCGTTGAAGATCTTCACGGGAGCGGGACCGGGGAGCTGTTTTTT

J gene: TRBJ2-7
V gene: TRBV28
clone size: few
CDR3 length: 18
D gene: .
CDR3 protein: CASSFSPGSLAPSYEQYF
CDR3 DNA: TGTGCCAGCAGTTTCTCCCCCGGTTCCCTAGCGCCTTCCTACGAGCAGTACTTC

J gene: TRBJ2-7
V gene: TRBV9
clone size: .
CDR3 length: 12
D gene: .
CDR3 protein: CASSRDNYEQYF
CDR3 DNA: TGTGCCAGCAGCCGGGACAACTACGAGCAGTACTTC

J gene: TRBJ1-1
V gene: TRBV13
clone size: .
CDR3 length: 14
D gene: .
CDR3 protein: CASILRGGNTEAFF
CDR3 DNA: TGTGCCAGCATTCTGCGGGGGGGGAACACTGAAGCTTTCTTT

J gene: TRBJ2-7
V gene: TRBV7-2
clone size: .
CDR3 length: 15
D gene: TRBD1
CDR3 protein: CASSLTRTGGYEQYF
CDR3 DNA: TGTGCCAGCAGCTTAACACGGACAGGGGGGTACGAGCAGTACTTC